The rows below give T cell receptor beta chains drawn from one sample of a study of blood T cell repertoires in COVID-19. This table comes from immunoSEQ multiplex PCR, and its TCRdb copy is limited to in-frame clones, with some not included. This sample has approximately 230,000 clones, with 82% found just once. The sequenced material came from peripheral blood. Receptors originate from a woman over 75 with active or convalescent COVID-19. Both conserved end residues are part of each CDR3. Fields, in order: CDR3 length, J gene, D gene, V gene, clone size, CDR3 DNA, CDR3 protein. D genes are given only for firm matches. Clone size is shown for a subset of rows, as once, few, many or a class of expanded clone.

>14|TRBJ1-1|-|TRBV18|-
TGTGCCAGCTCACCGGAGCGGGGAAACACTGAAGCTTTCTTT
CASSPERGNTEAFF
>15|TRBJ1-1|TRBD1|TRBV6-5|-
TGTGCCAGCAGTTACCGGACAGGGGGCGGCACTGAAGCTTTCTTT
CASSYRTGGGTEAFF
>13|TRBJ2-2|-|TRBV6-5|-
TGTGCCAGCAGTTACGGCGGTTCCGGGGAGCTGTTTTTT
CASSYGGSGELFF
>14|TRBJ2-1|TRBD1|TRBV7-9|-
TGTGCCAGCAGCACCCAGGGACAGGGGCATGAGCAGTTCTTC
CASSTQGQGHEQFF
>14|TRBJ1-4|TRBD1|TRBV5-1|-
TGCGCCAGCAGCTTGAATACAGGGGGCAGGGAACTGTTTTTT
CASSLNTGGRELFF
>14|TRBJ2-5|-|TRBV5-1|-
TGCGCCAGCAGCTTAACACAGGCACAAGAGACCCAGTACTTC
CASSLTQAQETQYF
>15|TRBJ2-7|-|TRBV19|-
TGTGCCAGTAGTGCCCGCGGACTAAAAAGGGACGAGCAGTACTTC
CASSARGLKRDEQYF
>13|TRBJ2-2|TRBD1|TRBV19|-
TGTGCCACCCGGGACAGGGGGCCAGGGGAGCTGTTTTTT
CATRDRGPGELFF
>16|TRBJ1-5|TRBD1|TRBV5-6|once
TGTGCCAGCAGCCTAGGACAGGGCCGTAGCAATCAGCCCCAGCATTTT
CASSLGQGRSNQPQHF
>16|TRBJ2-5|TRBD2|TRBV5-1|-
TGCGCCAGCAGCCCGGGACTAGCGGGGGCCCAAGAGACCCAGTACTTC
CASSPGLAGAQETQYF
>13|TRBJ2-7|-|TRBV9|-
TGTGCCAGCAGCGGTTTACAGGGTCACGAGCAGTACTTC
CASSGLQGHEQYF
>12|TRBJ1-2|TRBD1|TRBV12-3/TRBV12-4|-
TGTGCCAGCGGTGCAACAGGGGTTGGCTACACCTTC
CASGATGVGYTF
>15|TRBJ2-7|TRBD2|TRBV5-1|-
TGCGCCAGCAGCTTGACTAGCGAAAACCCCTACGAGCAGTACTTC
CASSLTSENPYEQYF
>16|TRBJ1-5|-|TRBV7-9|-
TGTGCCAGCAGCTCTTCGACAGGCCCGCAGAACCAGCCCCAGCATTTT
CASSSSTGPQNQPQHF
>15|TRBJ1-2|TRBD1|TRBV5-5|-
TGTGCCAGCAGCTCTCTCATAGGACAGGGACAAGGCTACACCTTC
CASSSLIGQGQGYTF
>15|TRBJ2-1|-|TRBV20-1|-
TGCAGTGCTAATGACTGGCGGAAACCTTACAATGAGCAGTTCTTC
CSANDWRKPYNEQFF
>14|TRBJ1-2|-|TRBV2|-
TGTGCCAGCAGTGAAGCCGGGGTTTCAGAAGGCTACACCTTC
CASSEAGVSEGYTF